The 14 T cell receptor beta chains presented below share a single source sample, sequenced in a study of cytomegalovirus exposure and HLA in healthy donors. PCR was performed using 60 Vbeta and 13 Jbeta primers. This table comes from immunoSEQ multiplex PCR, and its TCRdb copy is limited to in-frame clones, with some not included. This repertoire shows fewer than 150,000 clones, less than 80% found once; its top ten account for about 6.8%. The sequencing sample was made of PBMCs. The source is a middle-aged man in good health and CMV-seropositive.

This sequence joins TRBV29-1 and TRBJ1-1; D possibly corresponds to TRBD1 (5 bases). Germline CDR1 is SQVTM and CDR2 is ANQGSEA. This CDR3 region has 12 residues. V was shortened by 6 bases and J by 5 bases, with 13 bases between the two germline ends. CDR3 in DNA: TGCAGCGTGGGGCTACAGTGGACTGAAGCTTTCTTT. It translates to CSVGLQWTEAFF.

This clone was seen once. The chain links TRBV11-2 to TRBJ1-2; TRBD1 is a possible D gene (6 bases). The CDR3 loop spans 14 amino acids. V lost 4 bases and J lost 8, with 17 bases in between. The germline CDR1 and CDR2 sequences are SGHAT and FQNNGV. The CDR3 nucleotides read TGTGCCAGCAGCTCTCCGGGACACGGGGAGGGCTACACCTTC. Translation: CASSSPGHGEGYTF.

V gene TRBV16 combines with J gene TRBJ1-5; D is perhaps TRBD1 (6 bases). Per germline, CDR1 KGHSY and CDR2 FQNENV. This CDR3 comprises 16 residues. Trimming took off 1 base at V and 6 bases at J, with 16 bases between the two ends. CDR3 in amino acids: CASSQWGRGGAQPQHF. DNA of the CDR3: TGTGCCAGCAGCCAATGGGGCCGAGGGGGGGCTCAGCCCCAGCATTTT.

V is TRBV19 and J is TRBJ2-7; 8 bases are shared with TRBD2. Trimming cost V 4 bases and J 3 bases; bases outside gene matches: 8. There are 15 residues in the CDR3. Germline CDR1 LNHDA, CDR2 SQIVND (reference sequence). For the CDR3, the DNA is TGTGCCAGTAGTACCACCGGTAGCGGGGTCTACGAGCAGTACTTC. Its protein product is CASSTTGSGVYEQYF. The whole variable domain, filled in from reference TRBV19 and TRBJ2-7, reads DGGITQSPKYLFRKEGQNVTLSCEQNLNHDAMYWYRQDPGQGLRLIYYSQIVNDFQKGDIAEGYSVSREKKESFPLTVTSAQKNPTAFYLCASSTTGSGVYEQYFGPGTRLTVT.

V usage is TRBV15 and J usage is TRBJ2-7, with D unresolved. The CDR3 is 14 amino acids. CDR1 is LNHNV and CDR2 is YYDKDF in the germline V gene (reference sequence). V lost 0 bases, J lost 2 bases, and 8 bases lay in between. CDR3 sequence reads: CATSRDRQAYEQYF. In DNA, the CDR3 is TGTGCCACCAGCAGAGATAGGCAGGCCTACGAGCAGTACTTC.

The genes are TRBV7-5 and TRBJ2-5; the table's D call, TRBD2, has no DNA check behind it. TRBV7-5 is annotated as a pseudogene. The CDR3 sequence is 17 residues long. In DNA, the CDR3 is TGTGTCAGAAGCTTAGTCACCGAGGTTCACTCCCAAGAGACCCAGTACTTC. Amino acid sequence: CVRSLVTEVHSQETQYF.

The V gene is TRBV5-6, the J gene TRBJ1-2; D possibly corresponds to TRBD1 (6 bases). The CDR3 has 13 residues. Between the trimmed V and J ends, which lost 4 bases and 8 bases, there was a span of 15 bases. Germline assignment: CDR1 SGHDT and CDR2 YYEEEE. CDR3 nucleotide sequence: TGTGCCAGCAGCGTCGCGGGGGGCGGCGGCTACACCTTC. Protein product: CASSVAGGGGYTF. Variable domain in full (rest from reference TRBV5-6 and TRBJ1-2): DAGVTQSPTHLIKTRGQQVTLRCSPKSGHDTVSWYQQALGQGPQFIFQYYEEEERQRGNFPDRFSGHQFPNYSSELNVNALLLGDSALYLCASSVAGGGGYTFGSGTRLTVV.

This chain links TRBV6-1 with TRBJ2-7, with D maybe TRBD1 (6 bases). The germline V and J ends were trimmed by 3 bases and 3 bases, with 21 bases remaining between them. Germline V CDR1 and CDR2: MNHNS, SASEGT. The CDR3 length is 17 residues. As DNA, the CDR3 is TGTGCCAGCAGTGAGCATCGATCGACAGGTGCAGGCTACGAGCAGTACTTC. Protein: CASSEHRSTGAGYEQYF.

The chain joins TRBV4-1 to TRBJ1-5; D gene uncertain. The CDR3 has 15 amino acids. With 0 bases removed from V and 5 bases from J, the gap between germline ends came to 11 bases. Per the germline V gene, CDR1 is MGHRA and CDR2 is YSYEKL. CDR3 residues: CASSQDTAAHQPQHF. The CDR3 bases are TGCGCCAGCAGCCAAGATACGGCGGCCCATCAGCCCCAGCATTTT.

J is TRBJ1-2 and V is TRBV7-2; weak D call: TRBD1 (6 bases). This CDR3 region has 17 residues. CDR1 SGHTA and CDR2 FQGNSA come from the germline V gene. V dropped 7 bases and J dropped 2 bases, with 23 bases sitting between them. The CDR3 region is CASNPTGRVFLNYGYTF. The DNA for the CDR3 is TGTGCCAGCAACCCGACAGGACGGGTGTTCCTGAACTATGGCTACACCTTC.

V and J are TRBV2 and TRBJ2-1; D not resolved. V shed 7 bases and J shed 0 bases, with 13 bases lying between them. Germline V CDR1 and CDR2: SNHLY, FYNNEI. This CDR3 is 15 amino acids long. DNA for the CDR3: TGTGCCAGCAAGTGGGCGCCAAGCTCCTACAATGAGCAGTTCTTC. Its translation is CASKWAPSSYNEQFF. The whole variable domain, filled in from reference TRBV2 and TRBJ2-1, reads EPEVTQTPSHQVTQMGQEVILRCVPISNHLYFYWYRQILGQKVEFLVSFYNNEISEKSEIFDDQFSVERPDGSNFTLKIRSTKLEDSAMYFCASKWAPSSYNEQFFGPGTRLTVL.

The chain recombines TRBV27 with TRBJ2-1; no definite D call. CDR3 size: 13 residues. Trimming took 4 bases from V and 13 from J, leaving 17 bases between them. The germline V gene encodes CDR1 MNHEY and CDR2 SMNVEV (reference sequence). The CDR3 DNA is TGTGCCAGCAGTTCCTCTCCAGAAGCACTACAGTTCTTC. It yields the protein CASSSSPEALQFF.

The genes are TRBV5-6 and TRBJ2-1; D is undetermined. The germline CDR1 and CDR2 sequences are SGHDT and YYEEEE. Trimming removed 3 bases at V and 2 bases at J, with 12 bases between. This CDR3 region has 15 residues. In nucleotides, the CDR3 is TGTGCCAGCAGCTCCAACTTGATGCCCTACAATGAGCAGTTCTTC. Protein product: CASSSNLMPYNEQFF.

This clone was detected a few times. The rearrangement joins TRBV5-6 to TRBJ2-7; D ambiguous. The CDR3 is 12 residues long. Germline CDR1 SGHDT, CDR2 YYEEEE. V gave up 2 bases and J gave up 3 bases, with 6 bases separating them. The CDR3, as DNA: TGTGCCAGCAGCTTAGCGATCTACGAGCAGTACTTC. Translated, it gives CASSLAIYEQYF.